The clone carrying this T cell receptor beta chain was seen many times. Individual cDNA molecules received unique molecular identifiers. TCRdb passed the 5' RACE reads through MiXCR, listing each CDR3 protein once. The sample consists of about 52,000 distinct CDR3 sequences, 11% of them appearing once. The CDR3 contains 15 residues. The germline V gene encodes CDR1 SNHLY and CDR2 FYNNEI. After removal of 5 bases from V and 6 bases from J, the junction contained 11 bases not matched to a gene. The source of the sample is a study of early T cells in non-severe SARS-CoV-2 infection. The TCR was taken from an adult who was a healthcare worker with PCR-confirmed SARS-CoV-2 infection or an uninfected control (not recorded which). The chain combines TRBV2 with TRBJ2-7; 9 nucleotides agree with TRBD2. The sequenced material came from whole blood. CDR3 coding DNA: TGTGCCAGCAGTACTCCGGGACTAGCTCCCGGCGAGCAGTACTTC. Residues: CASSTPGLAPGEQYF.